These T cell receptor beta chains were read from a single sample in a study of control samples from healthy donors and cancer patients. Sequencing used immunoSEQ multiplex PCR; TCRdb keeps in-frame clones, though not all of them. The sample shows roughly 400,000 clones, 90% of them seen only once. Sample: PBMCs. The receptors come from a man aged 40-49 years with head and neck cancer. Both conserved end residues are part of each CDR3.

cdr3_aa v_call
CASRQAGVHNEQFF TRBV27
CASGAGGKGEQYF TRBV9
CASSFGQGATEAFF TRBV5-4
CASSSFTGELFF TRBV6-5
CSVRTGTTNSPLHF TRBV29-1
CASSITGSTNEQYF TRBV19
CASSTTGREYQETQYF TRBV9
CASSLRQGRNTGELFF TRBV5-1
CASKGAMTDTQYF TRBV2
CAISEYGTAITEAFF TRBV10-3
CASSWGPGQGGHEQYF TRBV5-6
CASSFAPRGPEAFF TRBV6-6
CASSLGLSSYNSPLHF TRBV9
CASSAGTGYNSPLHF TRBV6-5
CAWSSGGSAGNTIYF TRBV30
CASSHFFRGTVDQETQYF TRBV4-2
CASSDALTGGDYGYTF TRBV5-4
CASSRGPTGVGYGYTF TRBV28
CAWWAQGADTQYF TRBV30
CASSGSNRGSNTEAFF TRBV25-1
CASSVEEGSYTEAFF TRBV9
CASSYSPQGTEAFF TRBV6-6
CASSQGTAYGYTF TRBV7-2
CASSLALAGSDEQFF TRBV11-3
CASSTWAARGNTIYF TRBV7-2
CASTTRKEAQYF TRBV19
CASSPSLLLATIENRETQYF TRBV2
CASSVFRGYLFF TRBV27
CASSQDQDTGRPQHF TRBV4-1
CASSLSGRTSGELFF TRBV28